This T cell receptor (beta chain) was identified during a study of blood T cell repertoires in COVID-19. The wider study: Whether acute or convalescent, the COVID-19 samples came from the United States, Italy and Spain. In each case, the material was cDNA or gDNA derived from T cells, B-cell-depleted T cells, or PBMCs.

As handled by the study authors: How many nucleated cells were present was estimated from reference gene primer amplification. Clones were read by immunoSEQ multiplex PCR, and TCRdb kept only the in-frame ones, dropping some. Clone size and the V and J calls come from that table; the DNA yielded D and trimming. Seen here are under 80,000 clones, approximately 87% observed once, and the top ten hold approximately 17%. Looked up from germline, CDR1 is SNHLY and CDR2 is FYNNEI. This CDR3 has 14 residues. The V and J ends lost 6 bases and 5 bases, in that order; junction bases with no gene match: 9. This clonotype was sampled from a man aged 80 or over in a cohort sampled during active COVID-19. Sample: peripheral blood. This chain uses TRBV2 with TRBJ1-1, with 7 bases matching TRBD1. CDR3 sequence: CASRASQGGTEAFF. CDR3 nucleotides: TGTGCCAGCAGAGCGTCTCAGGGGGGAACTGAAGCTTTCTTT. Filled out from reference TRBV2 and TRBJ1-1, the complete variable domain reads EPEVTQTPSHQVTQMGQEVILRCVPISNHLYFYWYRQILGQKVEFLVSFYNNEISEKSEIFDDQFSVERPDGSNFTLKIRSTKLEDSAMYFCASRASQGGTEAFFGQGTRLTVV.